This T cell receptor beta chain was retrieved from a study of blood T cell repertoires in COVID-19. As for the study in general: The United States, Italy and Spain provided the acute and convalescent COVID-19 samples. PBMCs, B-cell-depleted T cells, or T cells provided the cDNA or gDNA that made up the material.

As handled by the study authors: Reference gene primer amplification yielded estimated nucleated cell counts. Repertoires were generated with immunoSEQ multiplex PCR, while TCRdb's copy carries only in-frame clones and drops some. V and J calls plus clone size are reproduced from that table; the DNA served to infer D and trimming. The table has some 56,000 clones, approximately 83% seen once. The CDR3 consists of 13 residues. The trim removed 4 bases at V and 9 bases at J, leaving 4 bases unmatched. The germline gives CDR1 SGHRS, CDR2 YFSETQ. The Seattle patients joined while their infection was active and were tracked longitudinally afterward. Only one count was recorded for this clone.

This TCR was sampled from an elderly man with COVID-19, enrolled during active disease. Input material: peripheral blood. The chain employs TRBV5-1 and TRBJ1-6, with TRBD1 matching 7 bases. This chain's CDR3 is CASSTGDSSPLHF. CDR3 nucleotide sequence: TGCGCCAGCAGCACAGGGGACAGTTCACCCCTCCACTTT.